These 14 T cell receptor beta chains were sequenced from one sample in a study of blood T cell repertoires in COVID-19. Here immunoSEQ multiplex PCR was the method, and the copy in TCRdb shows in-frame clones only, minus some. This sample yields 250,000 or so clones, of which roughly 85% are seen a single time; around 3.5% belongs to the top ten. Sequencing input: peripheral blood. The source of these receptors is a woman between 18 and 29 years old with acute or convalescent COVID-19.

This chain connects TRBV27 to TRBJ2-1; D is undetermined. The CDR3 contains 12 residues. Germline CDR1 reads MNHEY; CDR2 reads SMNVEV (reference sequence). V was cut by 3 bases and J by 5 bases, with 5 bases left in between. The CDR3 DNA sequence: TGTGCCAGCAGTTTTGCTAACAATGAGCAGTTCTTC. Translating it yields CASSFANNEQFF.

The chain couples TRBV4-3 to TRBJ1-1; 7 nucleotides align to TRBD1. The CDR3 is 15 amino acids. The V and J ends lost 0 bases and 4 bases, in that order; junction bases with no gene match: 5. The V gene's germline CDR1 is LGHNA and CDR2 YSLEER. CDR3 residues: CASSQERGLVTEAFF. In DNA, the CDR3 is TGCGCCAGCAGCCAAGAAAGGGGGCTGGTCACTGAAGCTTTCTTT.

The DNA of the CDR3 is TGTGCCAGCAGTTACGGGGGGGCTGCGGTTGAAGCTTTCTTT. Protein product: CASSYGGAAVEAFF. This rearrangement joins TRBV6-5 to TRBJ1-1, with D tentatively TRBD1 (6 bases). CDR3 length equals 14 residues. Germline CDR1 reads MNHEY; CDR2 reads SVGAGI. Trimming took 2 bases from V and 7 from J, leaving 14 bases between them.

The V gene is TRBV3-1 (or the pseudogene TRBV3-2), the J gene TRBJ1-2; TRBD1 agrees at 10 bases. This CDR3 comprises 21 residues. V lost 1 base to trimming and J lost 4 bases; unmatched junction nucleotides: 21. CDR1 and CDR2 (germline): LGHDT, YNNKEL (reference sequence). The CDR3 loop reads CASSQVSRLLVPTGGRYGYTF. The DNA of the CDR3 is TGTGCCAGCAGCCAAGTAAGCAGGCTTCTTGTACCGACAGGGGGCCGCTATGGCTACACCTTC.

Written as DNA, the CDR3 is TGTGCCAGCAGTTTGGGGGGGCCCGCCAAAAACATTCAGTACTTC. It yields the protein CASSLGGPAKNIQYF. The chain has TRBV28 and TRBJ2-4; a possible D gene is TRBD2 (7 bases). V lost 3 bases and J 1 base, leaving 10 bases between the germline ends. The CDR3 covers 15 residues. CDR1 and CDR2 (germline): MDHEN, SYDVKM.

The gene calls are TRBV6-5 and TRBJ2-3, with 7 bases lining up with TRBD2. CDR1 MNHEY and CDR2 SVGAGI come from the germline V gene. V lost 5 bases, J lost 0 bases, and 5 bases stayed unmatched. The length of the CDR3 is 15 residues. The chain's CDR3 is CASSLSGYSTDTQYF. As DNA, the CDR3 is TGTGCCAGCAGTCTTAGCGGGTATAGCACAGATACGCAGTATTTT.

J is TRBJ2-3 and V is TRBV10-2; D might be TRBD1 (5 bases). CDR1 and CDR2 (germline): WSHSY, SAAADI. Trimming took off 3 bases at V and 8 bases at J, with 9 bases between the two ends. The CDR3 sequence is 12 residues long. In nucleotides, the CDR3 is TGCGCCAGCAGTGAATGGGGCGCTACGCAGTATTTT. Its translation is CASSEWGATQYF.

Comment on this clone: Within the sample, other DNA sequences also encode this same CDR3. The CDR3 loop reads CASSQPGQGAYEQYF. As DNA, the CDR3 is TGTGCCAGCAGTCAACCGGGACAGGGGGCCTACGAGCAGTACTTC. V usage is TRBV28 and J usage is TRBJ2-7, with 11 bases identical to TRBD1. Germline assignment: CDR1 MDHEN and CDR2 SYDVKM. The CDR3 has 15 residues. V shed 5 bases, J shed 2 bases, and the junction held 5 bases outside the gene matches. Complete variable domain (other parts from reference TRBV28 and TRBJ2-7): DVKVTQSSRYLVKRTGEKVFLECVQDMDHENMFWYRQDPGLGLRLIYFSYDVKMKEKGDIPEGYSVSREKKERFSLILESASTNQTSMYLCASSQPGQGAYEQYFGPGTRLTVT.

The rearrangement uses TRBV5-6 and TRBJ2-7; 12 bases match TRBD2. The germline V gene has CDR1 SGHDT and CDR2 YYEEEE. The J segment lost 1 base and the V segment lost 5 bases, leaving 4 bases of the junction unmatched. The CDR3 runs 15 residues. The CDR3 coding sequence is TGTGCCAGCAGGAAACTAGCGGGAGGTTCCTACGAGCAGTACTTC. Translated: CASRKLAGGSYEQYF.

The rearrangement uses TRBV6-5 and TRBJ2-7; 8 bases map to TRBD2. The germline V gene encodes CDR1 MNHEY and CDR2 SVGAGI. V shed 2 bases and J 2 bases; nucleotides not matched to a gene: 8. CDR3 length: 16 residues. The CDR3 region has the DNA TGTGCCAGCAGTTACGTCGCGGGAGGCCCCACCTACGAGCAGTACTTC. It translates to CASSYVAGGPTYEQYF.

The chain is built from TRBV27 and TRBJ1-2, with D perhaps matching TRBD1 (5 bases). CDR1 is MNHEY, CDR2 SMNVEV, per germline (reference sequence). The CDR3 sequence is 18 residues long. V lost 4 bases and J 2 bases, leaving 23 bases between the germline ends. The CDR3 region has the DNA TGTGCCAGCAGTTATCTGACGGGCCAGGCCGGGGGGAACTATGGCTACACCTTC. The encoded protein is CASSYLTGQAGGNYGYTF.

The V and J genes are TRBV20-1 and TRBJ2-3; TRBD2 might be the D (5 bases). Trimming removed 3 bases at V and 2 bases at J, with 12 bases between. The V gene's germline CDR1 is DFQATT and CDR2 SNEGSKA (reference sequence). The CDR3 has 14 residues. In DNA form, the CDR3 reads TGCAGTGCTAGTCGGGCGGGCACCACAGATACGCAGTATTTT. Encoded protein: CSASRAGTTDTQYF.

The chain uses TRBV6-5 and TRBJ2-3; TRBD2 agrees at 7 bases. V lost 2 bases and J lost 3; bases outside the gene matches: 5. The germline V gene has CDR1 MNHEY and CDR2 SVGAGI. This CDR3 comprises 15 residues. The CDR3: CASSYLNSGTDTQYF. The CDR3 DNA reads as TGTGCCAGCAGTTACCTAAATAGCGGGACAGATACGCAGTATTTT.

The CDR3 sequence: CASGDATGKRDGYTF. The CDR3 DNA is TGTGCCAGCGGCGACGCGACAGGTAAAAGGGATGGCTACACCTTC. The genes are TRBV28 and TRBJ1-2, with a weak D call TRBD1 (6 bases). Germline V CDR1 and CDR2: MDHEN, SYDVKM. This CDR3 contains 15 residues. V lost 8 bases and J lost 6, with 22 bases in between.